The clone carrying this TCR beta chain came up a few times. What it binds is unknown. The sample is drawn from a study of T-cell memory formation after mild COVID-19. In the study overall: Largely donor-specific TCR clusters were found. Study-wide results and limits: Pre-infection memory harbored some responding clones, suggesting cross-reactive memory joined. Clones contracting across day 15 to 85 had a balanced CD4/CD8 profile; later expanding clones leaned CD4+.

Constant-segment primers served in 5'RACE that generated TCR alpha and TCR beta cDNA libraries bearing sample barcodes and UMIs. TCRdb analysed the 5' RACE reads with MiXCR anew, one entry per CDR3 protein. The profile shows approximately 480,000 distinct CDR3 sequences, 15% to 20% of them singletons. CDR1 and CDR2 (germline): SGHKS, YYEKEE (reference sequence). The CDR3 sequence is 15 residues long. The V and J ends lost 7 bases and 1 base, in that order; junction bases with no gene match: 10. The receptor comes from an adult woman who had mild COVID-19 (a few samples of this study predate the infection). Cell type and time point are not known. The sequenced material came from PBMCs or a T cell subset sorted from them (not recorded which). The chain uses TRBV5-5 and TRBJ1-1; 7 bases agree with TRBD1. This CDR3 reads CASGTATPGNTEAFF. Written as DNA, the CDR3 is TGTGCCAGCGGGACAGCTACTCCCGGGAACACTGAAGCTTTCTTT. The variable domain in full, with the rest retrieved from reference TRBV5-5 and TRBJ1-1, is DAGVTQSPTHLIKTRGQQVTLRCSPISGHKSVSWYQQVLGQGPQFIFQYYEKEERGRGNFPDRFSARQFPNYSSELNVNALLLGDSALYLCASGTATPGNTEAFFGQGTRLTVV.